This T cell receptor beta chain emerged from a study of shared clonotypes between healthy human individuals. Germline V gives CDR1 SGHTA, CDR2 FQGTGA. This CDR3 region has 13 residues. Trimming shortened V by 5 bases and J by 3 bases, and 10 bases separated the two germline ends. Clones were read by immunoSEQ multiplex PCR, and TCRdb kept only the in-frame ones, dropping some. The repertoire holds about 2.4 million clones, with under 95% as singletons. This TCR was recovered from a man aged 18-30 years in good health. Some clones in this sample may be carry-over from other donors' samples. Sequencing was performed on naive CD4+ T cells from PBMCs. As for subset: CD45RA+ positively selected. The chain carries TRBV7-3 and TRBJ2-5; a weak D match, TRBD2 (5 bases). The CDR3 DNA reads as TGTGCCAGCAGCGCCCGGCGGGAAGAGACCCAGTACTTC. Protein: CASSARREETQYF.